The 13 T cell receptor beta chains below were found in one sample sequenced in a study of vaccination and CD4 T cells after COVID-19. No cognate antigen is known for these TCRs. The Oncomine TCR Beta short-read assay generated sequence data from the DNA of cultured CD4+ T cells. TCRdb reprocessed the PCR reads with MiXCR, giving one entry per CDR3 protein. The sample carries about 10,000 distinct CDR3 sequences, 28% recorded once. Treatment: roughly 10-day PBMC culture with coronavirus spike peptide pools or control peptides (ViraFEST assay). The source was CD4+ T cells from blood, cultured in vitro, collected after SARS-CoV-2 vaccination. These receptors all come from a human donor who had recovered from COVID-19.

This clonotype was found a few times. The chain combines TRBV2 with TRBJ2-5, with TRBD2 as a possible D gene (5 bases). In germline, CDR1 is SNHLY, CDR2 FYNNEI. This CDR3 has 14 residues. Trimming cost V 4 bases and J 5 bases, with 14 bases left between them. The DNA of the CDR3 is TGTGCCAGCAGTGGGAACCCTCCGGGGGAGACCCAGTACTTC. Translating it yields CASSGNPPGETQYF.

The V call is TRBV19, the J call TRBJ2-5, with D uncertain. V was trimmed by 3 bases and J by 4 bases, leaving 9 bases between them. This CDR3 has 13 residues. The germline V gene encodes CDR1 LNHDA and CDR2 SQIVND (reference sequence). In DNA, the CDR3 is TGTGCCAGTAGTATTATCGACGGAGAGACCCAGTACTTC. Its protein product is CASSIIDGETQYF.

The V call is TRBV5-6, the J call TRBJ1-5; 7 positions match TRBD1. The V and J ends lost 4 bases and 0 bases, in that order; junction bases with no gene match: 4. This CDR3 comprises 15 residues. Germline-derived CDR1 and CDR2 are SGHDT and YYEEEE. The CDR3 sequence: CASSPRQGSNQPQHF. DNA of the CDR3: TGTGCCAGCAGCCCAAGACAGGGTAGCAATCAGCCCCAGCATTTT.

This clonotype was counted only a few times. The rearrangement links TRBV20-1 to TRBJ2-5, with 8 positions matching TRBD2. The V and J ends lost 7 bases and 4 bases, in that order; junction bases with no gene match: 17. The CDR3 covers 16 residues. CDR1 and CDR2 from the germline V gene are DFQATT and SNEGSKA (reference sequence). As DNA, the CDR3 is TGCAGTGTTTCGGAGCGGGAGCGCCGGGTGGTAGAGACCCAGTACTTC. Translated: CSVSERERRVVETQYF.

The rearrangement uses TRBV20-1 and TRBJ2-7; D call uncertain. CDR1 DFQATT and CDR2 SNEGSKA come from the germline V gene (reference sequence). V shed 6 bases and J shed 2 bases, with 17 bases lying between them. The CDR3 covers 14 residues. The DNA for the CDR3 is TGCAGTGCCCCGCACCACGGACGAACCTACGAGCAGTACTTC. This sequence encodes CSAPHHGRTYEQYF.

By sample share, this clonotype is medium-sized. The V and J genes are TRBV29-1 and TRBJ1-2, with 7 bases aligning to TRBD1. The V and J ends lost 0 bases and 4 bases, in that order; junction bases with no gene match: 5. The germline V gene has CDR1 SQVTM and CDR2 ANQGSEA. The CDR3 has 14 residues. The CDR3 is CSVEDPRGPYGYTF. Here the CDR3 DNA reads TGCAGCGTTGAAGATCCTAGGGGGCCCTATGGCTACACCTTC.

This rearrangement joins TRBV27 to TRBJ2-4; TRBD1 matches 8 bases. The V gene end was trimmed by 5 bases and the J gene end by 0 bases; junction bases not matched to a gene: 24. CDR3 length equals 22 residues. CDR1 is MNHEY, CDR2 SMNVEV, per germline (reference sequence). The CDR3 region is CASSNGAGGKERKALAKNIQYF. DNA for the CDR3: TGTGCCAGCAGTAATGGGGCAGGGGGCAAGGAGCGGAAGGCCCTAGCCAAAAACATTCAGTACTTC.

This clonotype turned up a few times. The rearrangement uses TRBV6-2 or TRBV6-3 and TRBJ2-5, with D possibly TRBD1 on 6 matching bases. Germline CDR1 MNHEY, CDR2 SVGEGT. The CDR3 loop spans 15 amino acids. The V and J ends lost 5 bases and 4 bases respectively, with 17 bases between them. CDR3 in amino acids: CASSIPGAKRETQYF. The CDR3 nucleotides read TGTGCCAGCAGTATACCAGGGGCCAAACGAGAGACCCAGTACTTC.

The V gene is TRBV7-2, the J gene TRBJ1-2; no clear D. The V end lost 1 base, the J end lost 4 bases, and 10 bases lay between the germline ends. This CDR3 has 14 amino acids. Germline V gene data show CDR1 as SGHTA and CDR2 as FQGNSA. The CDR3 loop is CASSLVRLGYGYTF. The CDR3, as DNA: TGTGCCAGCAGCTTAGTCAGGTTGGGCTATGGCTACACCTTC.

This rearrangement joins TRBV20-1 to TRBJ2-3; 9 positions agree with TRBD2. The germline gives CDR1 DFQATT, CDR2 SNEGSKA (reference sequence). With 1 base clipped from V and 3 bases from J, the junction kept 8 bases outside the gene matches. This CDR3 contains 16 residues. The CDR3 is CSARGLAEARTDTQYF. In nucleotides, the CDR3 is TGCAGTGCTAGAGGACTAGCGGAGGCGAGAACAGATACGCAGTATTTT.

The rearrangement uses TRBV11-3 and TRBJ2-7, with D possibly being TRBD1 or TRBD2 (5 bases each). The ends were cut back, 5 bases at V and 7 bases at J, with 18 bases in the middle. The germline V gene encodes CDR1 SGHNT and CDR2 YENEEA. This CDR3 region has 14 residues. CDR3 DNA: TGTGCCAGCAGCCCTTACGGGGCCCCCTGGGAGCAGTACTTC. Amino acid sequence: CASSPYGAPWEQYF.

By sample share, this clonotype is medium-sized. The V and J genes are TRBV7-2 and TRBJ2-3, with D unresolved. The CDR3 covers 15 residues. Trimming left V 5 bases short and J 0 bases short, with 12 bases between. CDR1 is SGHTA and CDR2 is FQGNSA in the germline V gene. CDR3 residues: CASSPQYLSTDTQYF. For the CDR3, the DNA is TGTGCCAGCAGCCCTCAGTACCTTAGCACAGATACGCAGTATTTT.

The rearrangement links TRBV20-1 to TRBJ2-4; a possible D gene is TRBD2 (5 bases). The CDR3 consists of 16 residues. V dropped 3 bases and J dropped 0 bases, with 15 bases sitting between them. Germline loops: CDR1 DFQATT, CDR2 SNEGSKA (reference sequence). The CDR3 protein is CSARFSAGIAKNIQYF. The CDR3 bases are TGCAGTGCTAGGTTCTCTGCGGGCATAGCCAAAAACATTCAGTACTTC.